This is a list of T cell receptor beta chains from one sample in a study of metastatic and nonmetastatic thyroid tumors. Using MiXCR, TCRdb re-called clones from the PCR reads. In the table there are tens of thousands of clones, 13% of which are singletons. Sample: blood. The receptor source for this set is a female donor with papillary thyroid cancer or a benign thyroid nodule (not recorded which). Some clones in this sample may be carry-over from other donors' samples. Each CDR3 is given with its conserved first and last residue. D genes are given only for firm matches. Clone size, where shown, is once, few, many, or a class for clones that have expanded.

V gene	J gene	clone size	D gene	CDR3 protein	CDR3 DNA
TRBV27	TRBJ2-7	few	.	CASSSKPWPTYEQYF	TGTGCCAGCAGTTCCAAGCCATGGCCCACCTACGAGCAGTACTTC
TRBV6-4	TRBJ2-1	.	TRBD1	CAATGVPGWNEQFF	TGTGCCGCCACAGGGGTCCCCGGCTGGAATGAGCAGTTCTTC
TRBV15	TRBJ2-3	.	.	CATSSPRLGTYTQDF	TGTGCCACCAGCAGTCCACGACTAGGCACATATACGCAGGATTTT
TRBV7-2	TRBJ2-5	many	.	CASSFGTQYF	TGTGCCAGCAGCTTCGGGACCCAGTACTTC
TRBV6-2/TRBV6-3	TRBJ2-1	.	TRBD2	CASSYTGGTYNEQFF	TGTGCCAGCAGTTATACGGGAGGTACCTACAATGAGCAGTTCTTC
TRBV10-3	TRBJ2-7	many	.	CAISRDKTYEQYF	TGTGCCATCAGTCGGGACAAGACCTACGAGCAGTACTTC
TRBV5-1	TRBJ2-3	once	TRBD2	CASREGLAGATDTQYF	TGCGCCAGCAGGGAAGGACTAGCGGGAGCCACAGATACGCAGTATTTT
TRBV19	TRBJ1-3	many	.	CASSPGLRNTIYF	TGTGCCAGTAGTCCCGGACTGAGAAACACCATATATTTT
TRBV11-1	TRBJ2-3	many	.	CASRFTDTQYF	TGTGCCAGCAGATTCACAGATACGCAGTATTTT
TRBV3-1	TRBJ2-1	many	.	CASSRLTENEQFF	TGTGCCAGCAGCCGCTTGACGGAAAATGAGCAGTTCTTC
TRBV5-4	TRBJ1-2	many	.	CASSLDRAYGYTF	TGTGCCAGCAGCTTGGACAGGGCCTATGGCTACACCTTC
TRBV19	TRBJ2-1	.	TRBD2	CASSKPTSGRVNEQFF	TGTGCCAGTAGCAAACCGACTAGCGGGAGGGTGAATGAGCAGTTCTTC
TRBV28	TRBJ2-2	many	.	CASTNSISGELFF	TGTGCCAGCACTAATAGCATATCTGGGGAGCTGTTTTTT
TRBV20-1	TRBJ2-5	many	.	CSARDGGVGAVETQYF	TGCAGTGCTAGAGACGGGGGTGTGGGAGCGGTTGAGACCCAGTACTTC
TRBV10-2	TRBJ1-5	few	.	CASIDYDSSNQPQHF	TGCGCCAGCATTGACTACGACAGTAGCAATCAGCCCCAGCATTTT
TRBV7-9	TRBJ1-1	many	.	CASSLRAGMNTEAFF	TGTGCCAGCAGCTTACGGGCCGGGATGAACACTGAAGCTTTCTTT
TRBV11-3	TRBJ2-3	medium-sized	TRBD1	CASSLGQGTPDTQYF	TGTGCCAGCAGCTTAGGACAGGGGACCCCAGATACGCAGTATTTT
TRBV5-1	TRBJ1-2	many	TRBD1	CASSTDRGGGYTF	TGCGCCAGCAGCACCGACAGGGGAGGTGGCTACACCTTC
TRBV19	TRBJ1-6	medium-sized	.	CASSPRTNSPLHF	TGTGCCAGTAGCCCGAGGACAAATTCACCCCTCCACTTT
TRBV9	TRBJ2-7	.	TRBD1	CASSPQDRTYSYEQYF	TGTGCCAGCAGCCCCCAGGACAGGACCTACTCCTACGAGCAGTACTTC
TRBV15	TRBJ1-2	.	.	CATSREGIGGYTF	TGTGCCACCAGCAGAGAAGGGATTGGGGGCTACACCTTC
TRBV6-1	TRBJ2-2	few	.	CASISPNIGSTGELFF	TGTGCCAGCATTTCACCGAATATCGGGAGTACCGGGGAGCTGTTTTTT
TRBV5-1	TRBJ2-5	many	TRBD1	CASSLAGGDRGTQYF	TGCGCCAGCAGCTTGGCCGGGGGGGACAGGGGAACCCAGTACTTC
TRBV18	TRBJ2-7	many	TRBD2	CASSPRPAGEQYF	TGTGCCAGCTCACCACGTCCCGCGGGGGAGCAGTACTTT
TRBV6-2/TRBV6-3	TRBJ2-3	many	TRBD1	CASSLGQGAGGTDTQYF	TGTGCCAGCAGTCTGGGACAGGGGGCCGGTGGCACAGATACGCAGTATTTT
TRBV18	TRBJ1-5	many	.	CASSRGAADNQPQHF	TGTGCCAGCTCTCGGGGGGCAGCTGACAATCAGCCCCAGCATTTT